A selection of T cell receptor beta chains follows, all from one sample in a study of early T cells in non-severe SARS-CoV-2 infection. In TCRdb, the 5' RACE reads were re-called with MiXCR into one record per CDR3 protein. This table has over 45,000 distinct CDR3 sequences, about 10% appearing once. Material for sequencing was whole blood. These receptors were collected from an adult who was a healthcare worker with PCR-confirmed SARS-CoV-2 infection or an uninfected control (not recorded which). The CDR3 runs from the conserved cysteine through the conserved F or W. D genes are given only for firm matches. Where a row states a size, it is once, few, many or the class of an expanded clone; other rows omit it.

j_call: TRBJ2-5; v_call: TRBV2; d_call: NA; clone_size: NA; cdr3_aa: CASSERPGTQYF; cdr3_nt: TGTGCCAGCAGTGAAAGACCGGGGACCCAGTACTTC
j_call: TRBJ2-1; v_call: TRBV6-2/TRBV6-3; d_call: NA; clone_size: medium-sized; cdr3_aa: CASRSLTGWSSYNEQFF; cdr3_nt: TGTGCCAGCAGATCCCTTACGGGATGGAGCTCCTACAATGAGCAGTTCTTC
j_call: TRBJ2-2; v_call: TRBV9; d_call: TRBD1; clone_size: NA; cdr3_aa: CASSTRQGANTGELFF; cdr3_nt: TGTGCCAGCAGCACCAGACAGGGGGCGAACACCGGGGAGCTGTTTTTT
j_call: TRBJ2-1; v_call: TRBV7-6; d_call: TRBD2; clone_size: many; cdr3_aa: CASSLPPRLAGGDNEQFF; cdr3_nt: TGTGCCAGCAGCTTACCCCCTAGACTAGCGGGAGGGGACAATGAGCAGTTCTTC
j_call: TRBJ2-6; v_call: TRBV20-1; d_call: NA; clone_size: NA; cdr3_aa: CSAGASGANVLTF; cdr3_nt: TGCAGTGCTGGGGCCTCTGGGGCCAACGTCCTGACTTTC
j_call: TRBJ2-1; v_call: TRBV10-3; d_call: TRBD2; clone_size: many; cdr3_aa: CAISSGLAGENEQFF; cdr3_nt: TGTGCCATCAGTTCCGGACTAGCGGGAGAAAATGAGCAGTTCTTC
j_call: TRBJ2-7; v_call: TRBV4-3; d_call: NA; clone_size: NA; cdr3_aa: CASSQRWSSYEQYF; cdr3_nt: TGCGCCAGCAGCCAGAGGTGGAGCTCCTACGAGCAGTACTTC
j_call: TRBJ1-4; v_call: TRBV10-3; d_call: TRBD1; clone_size: many; cdr3_aa: CAISESTGNEKLFF; cdr3_nt: TGTGCCATCAGTGAGTCGACAGGGAATGAAAAACTGTTTTTT
j_call: TRBJ1-3; v_call: TRBV6-6; d_call: TRBD1; clone_size: many; cdr3_aa: CASSGQGANGNTIYF; cdr3_nt: TGTGCCAGCAGCGGACAGGGGGCAAATGGAAACACCATATATTTT
j_call: TRBJ2-7; v_call: TRBV5-5; d_call: TRBD2; clone_size: few; cdr3_aa: CASSLRTSAYGPHEQYF; cdr3_nt: TGTGCCAGCAGTCTCAGGACTAGCGCCTACGGACCCCACGAGCAGTACTTC
j_call: TRBJ2-7; v_call: TRBV20-1; d_call: NA; clone_size: once; cdr3_aa: CSASGSQSYEQYF; cdr3_nt: TGCAGTGCTAGCGGCAGCCAGAGCTACGAGCAGTACTTC
j_call: TRBJ1-2; v_call: TRBV29-1; d_call: NA; clone_size: many; cdr3_aa: CSVTLDYGYTF; cdr3_nt: TGCAGCGTTACCCTTGACTATGGCTACACCTTC
j_call: TRBJ2-2; v_call: TRBV4-2; d_call: TRBD2; clone_size: NA; cdr3_aa: CASSPRTSGGELFF; cdr3_nt: TGTGCCAGCAGCCCAAGGACTAGCGGCGGGGAGCTGTTTTTT
j_call: TRBJ1-5; v_call: TRBV29-1; d_call: NA; clone_size: few; cdr3_aa: CSVRSNSNQPQHF; cdr3_nt: TGCAGCGTTAGATCGAATAGCAATCAGCCCCAGCATTTT
j_call: TRBJ1-2; v_call: TRBV5-5; d_call: NA; clone_size: NA; cdr3_aa: CASSLAQGNGYTF; cdr3_nt: TGTGCCAGCAGCTTGGCGCAGGGGAACGGCTACACCTTC
j_call: TRBJ2-5; v_call: TRBV29-1; d_call: NA; clone_size: medium-sized; cdr3_aa: CSVRPQQETQYF; cdr3_nt: TGCAGCGTGAGGCCCCAGCAAGAGACCCAGTACTTC
j_call: TRBJ2-1; v_call: TRBV4-3; d_call: TRBD2; clone_size: many; cdr3_aa: CASSQGLSTSGRYNEQFF; cdr3_nt: TGCGCCAGCAGCCAAGGACTTTCGACTAGCGGGCGCTACAATGAGCAGTTCTTC
j_call: TRBJ2-5; v_call: TRBV11-2; d_call: NA; clone_size: few; cdr3_aa: CASSFLRGRVETQYF; cdr3_nt: TGTGCCAGCAGCTTTCTCCGGGGGCGCGTGGAGACCCAGTACTTC
j_call: TRBJ1-1; v_call: TRBV28; d_call: NA; clone_size: few; cdr3_aa: CATQGRTEAFF; cdr3_nt: TGTGCCACACAAGGGCGCACTGAAGCTTTCTTT
j_call: TRBJ2-5; v_call: TRBV18; d_call: NA; clone_size: NA; cdr3_aa: CASSPEQETQYF; cdr3_nt: TGTGCCAGCTCACCAGAGCAAGAGACCCAGTACTTC
j_call: TRBJ2-5; v_call: TRBV6-2/TRBV6-3; d_call: TRBD2; clone_size: many; cdr3_aa: CASRESSGSLAPQYF; cdr3_nt: TGTGCCAGCAGGGAATCTAGCGGCTCACTCGCCCCCCAGTACTTC
j_call: TRBJ1-2; v_call: TRBV11-2; d_call: NA; clone_size: many; cdr3_aa: CASSPGREGRYGYTF; cdr3_nt: TGTGCCAGCAGCCCCGGGCGTGAGGGTAGATATGGCTACACCTTC
j_call: TRBJ2-1; v_call: TRBV4-2; d_call: NA; clone_size: NA; cdr3_aa: CASSQVADNYNEQFF; cdr3_nt: TGTGCCAGCAGCCAAGTTGCCGACAATTACAATGAGCAGTTCTTC
j_call: TRBJ2-5; v_call: TRBV25-1; d_call: NA; clone_size: many; cdr3_aa: CASILGKTQYF; cdr3_nt: TGTGCCAGCATCCTTGGAAAGACCCAGTACTTC
j_call: TRBJ1-1; v_call: TRBV3-1; d_call: TRBD1; clone_size: few; cdr3_aa: CASSPWDRPNTEAFF; cdr3_nt: TGTGCCAGCAGCCCCTGGGACAGGCCGAACACTGAAGCTTTCTTT
j_call: TRBJ2-3; v_call: TRBV6-6; d_call: NA; clone_size: many; cdr3_aa: CASSLVGVTQYF; cdr3_nt: TGTGCCAGCAGCCTTGTAGGGGTTACGCAGTATTTT
j_call: TRBJ1-1; v_call: TRBV7-2; d_call: NA; clone_size: NA; cdr3_aa: CASSLRPGTEAFF; cdr3_nt: TGTGCCAGCAGCTTAAGACCGGGGACTGAAGCTTTCTTT
j_call: TRBJ2-7; v_call: TRBV27; d_call: TRBD1; clone_size: many; cdr3_aa: CASSLLQGAGEQYF; cdr3_nt: TGTGCCAGCAGTTTACTACAGGGGGCGGGGGAGCAGTACTTC
j_call: TRBJ2-3; v_call: TRBV29-1; d_call: TRBD2; clone_size: NA; cdr3_aa: CSVSASGSSDTQYF; cdr3_nt: TGCAGCGTTTCGGCTAGCGGGAGTTCGGATACGCAGTATTTT
j_call: TRBJ2-7; v_call: TRBV18; d_call: TRBD2; clone_size: many; cdr3_aa: CASSRRLAGVYEQYF; cdr3_nt: TGTGCCAGCTCACGGCGGCTAGCGGGAGTATACGAGCAGTACTTC
j_call: TRBJ2-3; v_call: TRBV2; d_call: NA; clone_size: many; cdr3_aa: CASGLDSGTDTQYF; cdr3_nt: TGTGCCAGCGGTTTGGATTCCGGCACAGATACGCAGTATTTT
j_call: TRBJ2-7; v_call: TRBV20-1; d_call: TRBD1; clone_size: medium-sized; cdr3_aa: CSARGDRDYEQYF; cdr3_nt: TGCAGTGCTAGGGGGGACAGGGACTACGAGCAGTACTTC
j_call: TRBJ2-1; v_call: TRBV6-4; d_call: NA; clone_size: many; cdr3_aa: CASSDLFGKGFNEQFF; cdr3_nt: TGTGCCAGCAGTGACTTGTTCGGGAAAGGTTTCAATGAGCAGTTCTTC
j_call: TRBJ2-7; v_call: TRBV20-1; d_call: NA; clone_size: many; cdr3_aa: CSAVTDTYEQYF; cdr3_nt: TGCAGTGCTGTTACGGACACCTACGAGCAGTACTTC
j_call: TRBJ1-1; v_call: TRBV20-1; d_call: TRBD1; clone_size: many; cdr3_aa: CSATDRGGDTEAFF; cdr3_nt: TGCAGTGCCACGGACAGGGGAGGTGACACTGAAGCTTTCTTT
j_call: TRBJ1-5; v_call: TRBV4-3; d_call: NA; clone_size: many; cdr3_aa: CASSQSRGQPQHF; cdr3_nt: TGCGCCAGCAGCCAATCGAGGGGTCAGCCCCAGCATTTT
j_call: TRBJ2-2; v_call: TRBV29-1; d_call: NA; clone_size: many; cdr3_aa: CSVVRGGTGELFF; cdr3_nt: TGCAGCGTGGTGAGGGGCGGCACCGGGGAGCTGTTTTTT
j_call: TRBJ1-1; v_call: TRBV29-1; d_call: NA; clone_size: few; cdr3_aa: CSATATEAFF; cdr3_nt: TGCAGCGCGACTGCCACTGAAGCTTTCTTT
j_call: TRBJ1-5; v_call: TRBV5-5; d_call: NA; clone_size: many; cdr3_aa: CASSSRPNQPQHF; cdr3_nt: TGTGCCAGCAGCTCTCGACCGAATCAGCCCCAGCATTTT
j_call: TRBJ2-1; v_call: TRBV7-2; d_call: NA; clone_size: many; cdr3_aa: CASSRQSSSYNEQFF; cdr3_nt: TGTGCCAGCAGTCGACAGTCGAGCTCCTACAATGAGCAGTTCTTC
j_call: TRBJ1-1; v_call: TRBV7-2; d_call: TRBD1; clone_size: many; cdr3_aa: CASSLAGTANTEAFF; cdr3_nt: TGTGCCAGCAGCCTGGCCGGGACAGCGAACACTGAAGCTTTCTTT